The source of this T cell receptor (beta chain) is a study of blood T cell repertoires in COVID-19. The sample holds one count of this clone. With 5 bases clipped from V and 8 bases from J, the junction kept 9 bases outside the gene matches. CDR3 size: 15 residues. Germline CDR1 reads MNHEY; CDR2 reads SVGAGI. Using immunoSEQ multiplex PCR, the repertoire was profiled, and TCRdb retains in-frame clones only, with some absent. The profile shows about 230,000 clones, approximately 84% of them singletons. Sequenced input: PBMCs or T cells enriched from blood (not recorded which). The TCR originated in a man between 18 and 35 years old who had recovered from COVID-19. The chain has TRBV6-5 and TRBJ1-2; TRBD1 matches 12 bases. Here the CDR3 reads CASSPEGQGARGYTF. CDR3 sequence (DNA): TGTGCCAGCAGTCCCGAGGGACAGGGGGCGCGGGGCTACACCTTC.